This entry is about one T cell receptor (beta chain). Its antigen is unknown. This sample is part of a study of shared clonotypes between healthy human individuals. Study-wide background: Each donor's CD4 naive and CD4 memory cells filled three plates apiece, CD8 naive two, and CD8 memory one.

The assay ran at deep level. Clones were read by immunoSEQ multiplex PCR, and TCRdb kept only the in-frame ones, dropping some. Of roughly 2.4 million clones in the sample, approximately 94% were seen once. Study observations and caveats: Owing to a small donor count, the genetic and exposure-history diversity represented was limited.

Recent acute infections and vaccinations were absent in the healthy HIV-negative adult donors. The germline V gene encodes CDR1 LGHNA and CDR2 YNFKEQ. The CDR3 consists of 18 residues. Unmatched junction bases numbered 8, after V lost 0 bases and J lost 4 bases. This TCR was sampled from a man younger than 35 in good health. What was sequenced was naive CD4+ T cells sorted from blood. Subset here: CD45RA+ positively selected. This chain joins TRBV4-2 and TRBJ2-3; TRBD2 matches at 12 bases. Here the CDR3 reads CASSQELAGGPRADTQYF. In DNA, the CDR3 is TGTGCCAGCAGCCAAGAACTAGCGGGGGGCCCTCGGGCAGATACGCAGTATTTT.